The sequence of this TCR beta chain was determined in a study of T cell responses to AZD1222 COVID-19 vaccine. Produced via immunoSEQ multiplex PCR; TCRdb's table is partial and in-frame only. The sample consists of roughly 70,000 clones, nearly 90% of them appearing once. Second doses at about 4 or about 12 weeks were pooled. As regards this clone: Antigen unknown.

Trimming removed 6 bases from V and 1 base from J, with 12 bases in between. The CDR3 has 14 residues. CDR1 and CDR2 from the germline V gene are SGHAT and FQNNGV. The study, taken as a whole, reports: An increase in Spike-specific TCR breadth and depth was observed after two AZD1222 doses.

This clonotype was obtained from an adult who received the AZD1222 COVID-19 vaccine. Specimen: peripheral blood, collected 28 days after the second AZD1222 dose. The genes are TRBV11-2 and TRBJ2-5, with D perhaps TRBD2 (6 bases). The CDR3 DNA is TGTGCCAGCAGTTTCTCGACTAGCCAAGAGACCCAGTACTTC. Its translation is CASSFSTSQETQYF. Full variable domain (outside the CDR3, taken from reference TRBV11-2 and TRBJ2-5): EAGVAQSPRYKIIEKRQSVAFWCNPISGHATLYWYQQILGQGPKLLIQFQNNGVVDDSQLPKDRFSAERLKGVDSTLKIQPAKLEDSAVYLCASSFSTSQETQYFGPGTRLLVL.